The T cell receptor beta chain under discussion was sequenced for a study of cytomegalovirus exposure and HLA in healthy donors. For the study at large: Inside one of the first data releases sat 75 million to 100 million unique TCRs taken from HLA-typed donors.

Study results and caveats: Most of the TCR beta V segments (in an earlier analysis) were productive either about 87% or about 30% of the time. Accurate prediction of most subjects' HLA-A and HLA-B alleles from TCR beta sequences was reported. It was fewer than 200 TCR beta chains that were listed as cytomegalovirus-associated.

A multiplex PCR was run with 60 Vbeta primers and 13 Jbeta primers. The data were produced by immunoSEQ multiplex PCR, yet TCRdb's version contains in-frame clones alone and is incomplete. The table records roughly 100,000 clones, approximately 70% of them present only once. For this clone: Its antigen remains unknown.

V was trimmed by 6 bases and J by 5 bases, leaving 16 bases between them. Germline CDR1 LNHDA, CDR2 SQIVND (reference sequence). The CDR3 totals 14 residues. The sample was PBMCs. The chain employs TRBV19 and TRBJ1-2, with a possible D match to TRBD1 (6 bases). This receptor was identified in a middle-aged man in good health and CMV-seronegative. CDR3 coding DNA: TGTGCCAGTAGAAAGCCCGACAGGTGGTATGGCTACACCTTC. It is translated as CASRKPDRWYGYTF.